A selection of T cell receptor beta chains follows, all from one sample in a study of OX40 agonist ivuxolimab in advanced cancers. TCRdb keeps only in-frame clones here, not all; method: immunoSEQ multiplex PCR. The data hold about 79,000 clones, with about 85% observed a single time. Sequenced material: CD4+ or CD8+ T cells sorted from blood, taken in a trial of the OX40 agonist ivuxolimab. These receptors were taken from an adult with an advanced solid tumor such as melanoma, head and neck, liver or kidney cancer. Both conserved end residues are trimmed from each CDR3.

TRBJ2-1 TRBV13 ASSFLGVSYNEQF
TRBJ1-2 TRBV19 ASSITGGGYT
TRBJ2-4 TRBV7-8 ASSSYTGSANIQY
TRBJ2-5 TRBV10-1 ASSEQLQETQY
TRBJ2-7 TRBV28 ASSSHSNSYEQY
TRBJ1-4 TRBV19 ASSFGTAPNEKLF
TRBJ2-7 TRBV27 ASSLSQGGREQY
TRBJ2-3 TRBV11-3 ASSDNKGQTDTQY
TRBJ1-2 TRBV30 AWSVPPDLYGYT
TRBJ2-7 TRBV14 ASSRGFEQY
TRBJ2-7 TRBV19 ATEGGNEQY
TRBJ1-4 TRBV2 ASSDPETPKDGLF
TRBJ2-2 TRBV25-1 ASSDPPGNTGELF
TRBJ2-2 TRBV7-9 ASSPAGGTGELF